The 2 T cell receptor beta chains listed next were all sequenced from one sample in a study of shared clonotypes between healthy human individuals. Terminally differentiated effector memory CD45RA+ cells were excluded from the naive CD8 cells, which were CD45RO-negative and positively selected for CCR7. Profiling relied on immunoSEQ multiplex PCR, and the TCRdb table lists in-frame clones only, not all of them. The table records around 1.9 million clones, around 93% of them present only once. Sequencing used naive CD8+ T cells from PBMCs. These receptors were collected from a man younger than 35 in good health. Some clones in this sample may be carry-over from other donors' samples.

This chain joins TRBV2 and TRBJ2-2; 9 nucleotides line up with TRBD1. The trim removed 6 bases at V and 7 bases at J, leaving 9 bases unmatched. Germline-derived CDR1 and CDR2 are SNHLY and FYNNEI. The CDR3 loop spans 15 amino acids. Here the CDR3 reads CASSPGTGSGGELFF. CDR3 nucleotide sequence: TGTGCCAGCAGCCCCGGGACAGGGAGCGGCGGGGAGCTGTTTTTT.

The chain is built from TRBV19 and TRBJ2-6, with D possibly matching TRBD2 (6 bases). Germline V lookup: CDR1 LNHDA, CDR2 SQIVND (reference sequence). The V gene lost 6 bases and the J gene lost 1 base, with 13 bases spanning the gap. CDR3 size: 16 residues. The CDR3 here is CASRPRGMSGANVLTF. DNA for the CDR3: TGTGCCAGTAGGCCCCGGGGGATGTCTGGGGCCAACGTCCTGACTTTC.